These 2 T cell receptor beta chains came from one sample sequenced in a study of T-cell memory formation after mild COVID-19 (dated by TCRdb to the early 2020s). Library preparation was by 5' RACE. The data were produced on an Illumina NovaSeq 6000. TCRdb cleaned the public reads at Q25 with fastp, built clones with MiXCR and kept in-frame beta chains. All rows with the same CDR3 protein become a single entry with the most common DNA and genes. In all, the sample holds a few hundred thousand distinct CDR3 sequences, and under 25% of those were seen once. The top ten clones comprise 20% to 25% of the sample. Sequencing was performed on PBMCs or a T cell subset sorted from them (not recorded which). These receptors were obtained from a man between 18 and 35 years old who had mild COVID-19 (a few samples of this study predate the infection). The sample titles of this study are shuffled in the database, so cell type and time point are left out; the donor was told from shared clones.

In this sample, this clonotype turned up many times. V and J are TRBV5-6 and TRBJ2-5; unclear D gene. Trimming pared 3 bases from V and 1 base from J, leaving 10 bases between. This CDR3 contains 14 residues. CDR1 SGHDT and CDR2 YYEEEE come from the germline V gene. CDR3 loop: CASSSGPFQETQYF. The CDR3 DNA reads TGTGCCAGCAGCTCCGGACCCTTCCAAGAGACCCAGTACTTC.

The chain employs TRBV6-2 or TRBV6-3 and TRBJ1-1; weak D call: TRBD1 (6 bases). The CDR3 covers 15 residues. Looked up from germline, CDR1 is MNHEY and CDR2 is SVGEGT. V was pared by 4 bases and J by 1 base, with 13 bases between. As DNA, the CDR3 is TGTGCCAGCAGTTTACAGGGCCGGGGGAACACTGAAGCTTTCTTT. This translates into CASSLQGRGNTEAFF.